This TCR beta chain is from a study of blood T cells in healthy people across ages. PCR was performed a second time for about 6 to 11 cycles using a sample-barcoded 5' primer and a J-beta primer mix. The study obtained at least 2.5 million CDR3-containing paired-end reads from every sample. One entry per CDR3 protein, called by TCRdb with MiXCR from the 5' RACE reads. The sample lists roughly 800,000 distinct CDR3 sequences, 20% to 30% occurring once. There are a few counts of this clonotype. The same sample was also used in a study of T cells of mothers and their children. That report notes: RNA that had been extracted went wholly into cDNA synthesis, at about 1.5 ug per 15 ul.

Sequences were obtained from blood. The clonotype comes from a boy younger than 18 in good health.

The CDR3 region has the DNA TGCGCCAGCAGCCAAGCGTCAGGGACCAAAAACATTCAGTACTTC. Protein product: CASSQASGTKNIQYF. The chain has TRBV4-3 and TRBJ2-4; possible D gene TRBD1, 5 bases. Germline values: CDR1 LGHNA, CDR2 YSLEER. The CDR3 has 15 residues. V lost 1 base and J 2 bases, leaving 9 bases between the germline ends.